This TCR beta chain was found in a study of blood T cell repertoires in COVID-19. In the original workflow: Researchers report that nucleated cell counts were estimated from reference gene primer amplification. Sequenced by immunoSEQ multiplex PCR; TCRdb stores in-frame clones only, minus some. V and J calls and clone size are those listed in that table; D and trimming were worked out from the DNA. Here the sample spans 150,000 to 200,000 clones, about 82% being singletons. The CDR3 extends over 18 amino acids. V was pared by 4 bases and J by 0 bases, with 17 bases between. The germline gives CDR1 SGHRS, CDR2 YFSETQ.

Sequenced input: peripheral blood. This clonotype originated in a woman in her 30s with acute or convalescent COVID-19. The J gene is TRBJ1-6, the V gene TRBV5-1; D is undetermined. The CDR3 nucleotides are TGCGCCAGCAGCCCCTTTGGACTGACGAGCTCCTATAATTCACCCCTCCACTTT. Amino acids: CASSPFGLTSSYNSPLHF. The whole variable domain, remainder taken from reference TRBV5-1 and TRBJ1-6, is KAGVTQTPRYLIKTRGQQVTLSCSPISGHRSVSWYQQTPGQGLQFLFEYFSETQRNKGNFPGRFSGRQFSNSRSEMNVSTLELGDSALYLCASSPFGLTSSYNSPLHFGNGTRLTVT.